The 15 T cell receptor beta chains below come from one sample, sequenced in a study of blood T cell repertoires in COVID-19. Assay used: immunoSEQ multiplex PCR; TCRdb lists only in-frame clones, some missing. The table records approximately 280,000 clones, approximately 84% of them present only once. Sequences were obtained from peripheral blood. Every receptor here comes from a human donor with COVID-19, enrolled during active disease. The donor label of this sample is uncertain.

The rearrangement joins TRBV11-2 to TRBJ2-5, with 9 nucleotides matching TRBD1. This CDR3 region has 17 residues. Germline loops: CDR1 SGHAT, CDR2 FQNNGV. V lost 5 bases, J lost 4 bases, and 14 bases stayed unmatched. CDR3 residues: CASSPHSGQGLVETQYF. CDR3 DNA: TGTGCCAGCAGCCCACACTCGGGACAGGGCCTTGTAGAGACCCAGTACTTC. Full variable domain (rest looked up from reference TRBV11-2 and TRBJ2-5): EAGVAQSPRYKIIEKRQSVAFWCNPISGHATLYWYQQILGQGPKLLIQFQNNGVVDDSQLPKDRFSAERLKGVDSTLKIQPAKLEDSAVYLCASSPHSGQGLVETQYFGPGTRLLVL.

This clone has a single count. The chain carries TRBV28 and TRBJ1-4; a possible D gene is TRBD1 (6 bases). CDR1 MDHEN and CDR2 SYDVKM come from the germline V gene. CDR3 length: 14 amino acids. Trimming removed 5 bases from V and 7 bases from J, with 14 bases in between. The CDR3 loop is CASSPTGNGEKLFF. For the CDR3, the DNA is TGTGCCAGCAGTCCGACAGGAAATGGTGAAAAACTGTTTTTT.

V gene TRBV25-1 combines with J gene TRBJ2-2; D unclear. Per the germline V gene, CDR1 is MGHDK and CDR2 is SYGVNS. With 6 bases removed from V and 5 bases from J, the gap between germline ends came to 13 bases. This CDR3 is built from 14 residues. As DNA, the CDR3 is TGTGCCAGCAGAGATCGGATAGCAACCGGGGAGCTGTTTTTT. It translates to CASRDRIATGELFF.

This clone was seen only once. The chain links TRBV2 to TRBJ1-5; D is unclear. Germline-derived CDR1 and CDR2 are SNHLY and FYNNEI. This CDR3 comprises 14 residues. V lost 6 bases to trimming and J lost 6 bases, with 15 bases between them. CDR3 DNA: TGTGCCAGCAGCCTACTGGGGAGGATTCAGCCCCAGCATTTT. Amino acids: CASSLLGRIQPQHF.

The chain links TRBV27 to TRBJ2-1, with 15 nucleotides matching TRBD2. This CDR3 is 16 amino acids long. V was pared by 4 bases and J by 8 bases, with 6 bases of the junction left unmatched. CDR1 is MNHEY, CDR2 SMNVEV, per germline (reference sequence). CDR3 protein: CASSSPGLAGGDEQFF. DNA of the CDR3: TGTGCCAGCAGTTCTCCGGGACTAGCGGGAGGAGATGAGCAGTTCTTC.

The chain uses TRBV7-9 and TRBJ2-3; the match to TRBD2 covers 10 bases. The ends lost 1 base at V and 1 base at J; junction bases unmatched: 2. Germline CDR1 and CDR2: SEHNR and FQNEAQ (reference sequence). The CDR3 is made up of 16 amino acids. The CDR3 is CASSLVLAGGTDTQYF. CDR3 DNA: TGTGCCAGCAGCTTAGTTCTAGCGGGAGGCACAGATACGCAGTATTTT.

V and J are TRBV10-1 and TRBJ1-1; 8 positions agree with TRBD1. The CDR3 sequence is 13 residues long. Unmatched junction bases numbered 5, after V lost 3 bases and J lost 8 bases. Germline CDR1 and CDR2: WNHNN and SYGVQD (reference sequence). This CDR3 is CASSESGTGEAFF. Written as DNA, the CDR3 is TGCGCCAGCAGTGAATCTGGGACAGGAGAAGCTTTCTTT.

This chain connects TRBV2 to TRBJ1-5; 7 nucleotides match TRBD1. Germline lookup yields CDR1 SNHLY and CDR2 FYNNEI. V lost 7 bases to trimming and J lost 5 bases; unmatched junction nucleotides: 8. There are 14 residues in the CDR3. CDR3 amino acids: CASKDRSYDQPQHF. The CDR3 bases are TGTGCCAGCAAGGACAGGAGTTATGATCAGCCCCAGCATTTT.

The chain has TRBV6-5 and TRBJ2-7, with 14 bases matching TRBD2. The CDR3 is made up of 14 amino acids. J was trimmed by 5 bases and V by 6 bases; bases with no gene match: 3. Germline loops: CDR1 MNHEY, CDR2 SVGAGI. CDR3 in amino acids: CASRPGLAGDEQYF. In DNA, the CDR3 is TGTGCCAGCAGGCCGGGACTAGCGGGAGACGAGCAGTACTTC.

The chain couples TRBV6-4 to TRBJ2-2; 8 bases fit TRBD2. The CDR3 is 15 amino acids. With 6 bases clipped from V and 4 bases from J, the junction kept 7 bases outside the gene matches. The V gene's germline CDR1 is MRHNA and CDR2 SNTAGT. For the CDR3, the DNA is TGTGCCAGCAGCCCAGTCGGGGGGGGCACCGGGGAGCTGTTTTTT. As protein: CASSPVGGGTGELFF.

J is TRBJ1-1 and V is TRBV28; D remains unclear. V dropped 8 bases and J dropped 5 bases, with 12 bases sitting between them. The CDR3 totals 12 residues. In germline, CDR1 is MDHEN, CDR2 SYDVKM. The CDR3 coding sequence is TGTGCCAGCCGCGGATGGTGGACTGAAGCTTTCTTT. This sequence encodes CASRGWWTEAFF.

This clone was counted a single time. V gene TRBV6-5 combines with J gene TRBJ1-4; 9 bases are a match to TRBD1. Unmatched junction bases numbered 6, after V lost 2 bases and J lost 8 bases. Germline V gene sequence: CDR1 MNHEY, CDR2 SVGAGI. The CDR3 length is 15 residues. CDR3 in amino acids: CASSYHGQGKEKLFF. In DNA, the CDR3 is TGTGCCAGCAGTTACCATGGACAGGGGAAGGAAAAACTGTTTTTT.

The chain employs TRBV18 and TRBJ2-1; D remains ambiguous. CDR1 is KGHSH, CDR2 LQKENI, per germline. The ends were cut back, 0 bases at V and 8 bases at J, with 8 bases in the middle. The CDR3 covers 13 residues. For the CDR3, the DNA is TGTGCCAGCTCACCACCTAATGGAGATGAGCAGTTCTTC. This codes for CASSPPNGDEQFF.

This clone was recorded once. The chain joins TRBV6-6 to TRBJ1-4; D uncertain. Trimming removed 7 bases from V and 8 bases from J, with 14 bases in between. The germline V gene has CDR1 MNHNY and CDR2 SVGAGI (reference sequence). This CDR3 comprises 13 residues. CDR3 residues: CASTRGVGEKLFF. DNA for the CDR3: TGTGCCAGCACCCGCGGGGTCGGCGAAAAACTGTTTTTT.

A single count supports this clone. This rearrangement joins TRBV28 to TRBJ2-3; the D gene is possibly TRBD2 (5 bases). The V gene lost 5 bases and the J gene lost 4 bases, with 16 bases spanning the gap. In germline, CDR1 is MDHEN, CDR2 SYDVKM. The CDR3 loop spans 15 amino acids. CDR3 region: CASSPPGRRADTQYF. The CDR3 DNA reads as TGTGCCAGCAGTCCCCCAGGCAGGCGGGCAGATACGCAGTATTTT.